This is a list of T cell receptor beta chains from one sample in a study of response to subunit inactivated influenza vaccine. TCRdb called the RT-PCR reads again in MiXCR, with one record for every CDR3 protein. The repertoire consists of about 540,000 distinct CDR3 sequences, with under 25% occurring once and the leading ten covering around 2.8%. The data also belong to a second study, concerning T cells expressing NK-cell markers.

Sequencing was performed on CD4+ T cells sorted from PBMCs, taken about 12 days after vaccination. Every receptor here comes from a man between 45 and 60 years old who received an inactivated influenza vaccine. Both conserved end residues are part of each CDR3. D genes are given only for firm matches.

TRBV15 | NA | CATRKVSQRASDEQFF
TRBV15 | TRBD2 | CATSRGGGLAGSNTGELFF
TRBV28 | TRBD1 | CASNDTPRRDRGQYF
TRBV7-2 | NA | CASSLTVGAHEQFF
TRBV12-3/TRBV12-4 | NA | CASSSGRITYEQYF
TRBV7-8 | NA | CASSSPGGSYEQYF
TRBV27 | TRBD1 | CASSPGTGSHEQYF
TRBV10-3 | TRBD1 | CATSGTGISQETQYF
TRBV6-2/TRBV6-3 | TRBD2 | CASSYAGRELSGANVLTF
TRBV9 | NA | CASSVVRQGPGPLYF